The source of this T cell receptor (beta chain) is a study of cytomegalovirus exposure and HLA in healthy donors. Concerning this clone: The antigen is unknown.

This CDR3 has 13 residues. Germline values: CDR1 GTSNPN, CDR2 SVGIG (reference sequence). V lost 2 bases, J lost 1 base, and 6 bases lay in between. Findings and caveats of the study: It was 164 TCR beta chains that were listed as cytomegalovirus-associated.

60 Vbeta and 13 Jbeta primers were used in PCR. Clones were sequenced by immunoSEQ multiplex PCR, and TCRdb holds only the in-frame ones, with some missing. The listing contains about 110,000 clones. The sample taken for sequencing was PBMCs. The chain links TRBV30 to TRBJ1-5; D not certain. The TCR sequence derives from a young man in good health and CMV-seronegative. The CDR3, as DNA: TGTGCCTGGAGTCCGGGGAGCAATCAGCCCCAGCATTTT. It encodes CAWSPGSNQPQHF.